The 28 T cell receptor beta chains below all came from one sample that was sequenced in a study of blood T cell repertoires in COVID-19. Method: immunoSEQ multiplex PCR; TCRdb's copy keeps in-frame clones and lacks some. The sample records some 300,000 clones, about nine tenths being singletons. Sequencing input: PBMCs or T cells enriched from blood (not recorded which). These receptors were obtained from a man aged 30 to 45 who had recovered from COVID-19.

The CDR3 nucleotides are TGTGCCAGCAGTTCAATGCGAGGGGAAAAACTGTTTTTT. It codes for CASSSMRGEKLFF. The rearrangement joins TRBV12-3 or TRBV12-4 to TRBJ1-4; D unresolved. The CDR3 is made up of 13 amino acids. V gave up 4 bases and J gave up 8 bases, with 11 bases separating them.

CDR3 nucleotide sequence: TGTGCCAGCAGCTTGGGGGCAGGCCTCAATCAGCCCCAGCATTTT. The encoded protein is CASSLGAGLNQPQHF. This chain uses TRBV5-4 with TRBJ1-5; D is unresolved. CDR1 is SGHNT and CDR2 is YYREEE in the germline V gene (reference sequence). This CDR3 has 15 amino acids. Trimming stripped 0 bases from V and 3 bases from J, with 10 bases between.

The CDR3 DNA sequence: TGTGCCAGCAGCCCATGGGCTAGCGGGTACAATGAGCAGTTCTTC. It yields the protein CASSPWASGYNEQFF. This chain joins TRBV6-2 or TRBV6-3 and TRBJ2-1, with 8 bases lining up with TRBD2. Trimming removed 6 bases from V and 4 bases from J; junction bases left unmatched: 8. Germline CDR1 is MNHEY and CDR2 is SVGEGT. This CDR3 contains 15 residues.

This clone was counted only a few times. The rearrangement uses TRBV10-3 and TRBJ2-7, with a tentative D call TRBD2 (5 bases). Germline V gives CDR1 ENHRY, CDR2 SYGVKD. This CDR3 comprises 13 residues. The CDR3 protein is CGVATTSSYEQYF. The CDR3 bases are TGTGGGGTGGCGACTACGAGCTCCTACGAGCAGTACTTC.

J is TRBJ1-6 and V is TRBV5-1; weak D call: TRBD1 (5 bases). V lost 2 bases and J lost 0, with 9 bases in between. This CDR3 has 16 residues. CDR1 and CDR2 from the germline V gene are SGHRS and YFSETQ. DNA of the CDR3: TGCGCCAGCAGCTTCGGGGGACTCTCCTATAATTCACCCCTCCACTTT. Translation gives CASSFGGLSYNSPLHF.

This chain links TRBV19 with TRBJ1-2, with D possibly matching TRBD1 (6 bases). The ends were cut back, 3 bases at V and 9 bases at J, with 14 bases in the middle. The CDR3 extends over 13 amino acids. The V gene's germline CDR1 is LNHDA and CDR2 SQIVND (reference sequence). This chain's CDR3 is CASSISTGGRYTF. CDR3 nucleotide sequence: TGTGCCAGTAGTATCTCGACAGGCGGGCGCTACACCTTC. Supplemented by reference TRBV19 and TRBJ1-2, the full variable domain reads DGGITQSPKYLFRKEGQNVTLSCEQNLNHDAMYWYRQDPGQGLRLIYYSQIVNDFQKGDIAEGYSVSREKKESFPLTVTSAQKNPTAFYLCASSISTGGRYTFGSGTRLTVV.

The chain has TRBV4-2 and TRBJ1-1; a possible D gene is TRBD1 (5 bases). V lost 6 bases and J 5 bases, leaving 19 bases between the germline ends. CDR3 length: 15 residues. Per the germline V gene, CDR1 is LGHNA and CDR2 is YNFKEQ. CDR3 amino acids: CASRQHTEGVTEAFF. The CDR3 region has the DNA TGTGCCAGCAGACAGCATACAGAAGGGGTTACTGAAGCTTTCTTT.

The chain employs TRBV2 and TRBJ2-5; D is perhaps TRBD1 (5 bases). The V end was cut by 6 bases, the J end by 3 bases, with 11 bases between. The CDR3 is made up of 13 amino acids. CDR1 and CDR2 (germline): SNHLY, FYNNEI. The CDR3 region has the DNA TGTGCCAGCAGGGGCAGACAGAAAGAGACCCAGTACTTC. This gives the protein CASRGRQKETQYF.

The chain recombines TRBV5-1 with TRBJ2-2, with TRBD1 matching over 11 bases. V dropped 3 bases and J dropped 6; count of bases not matched to a gene: 7. This CDR3 comprises 16 residues. Germline lookup yields CDR1 SGHRS and CDR2 YFSETQ. The CDR3 loop is CASSWLGTGGPGELFF. The DNA for the CDR3 is TGCGCCAGCAGCTGGCTTGGGACAGGGGGACCCGGGGAGCTGTTTTTT.

The V call is TRBV28, the J call TRBJ2-1, with 9 bases fitting TRBD1. The V segment lost 3 bases and the J segment 5 bases; nucleotides outside the gene matches: 8. CDR3 length: 16 residues. Per the germline V gene, CDR1 is MDHEN and CDR2 is SYDVKM. The DNA for the CDR3 is TGTGCCAGCAGTTTTCGTAGGGACAGGGTGGACAATGAGCAGTTCTTC. Translation: CASSFRRDRVDNEQFF. The full variable domain, with the rest looked up from reference TRBV28 and TRBJ2-1, is DVKVTQSSRYLVKRTGEKVFLECVQDMDHENMFWYRQDPGLGLRLIYFSYDVKMKEKGDIPEGYSVSREKKERFSLILESASTNQTSMYLCASSFRRDRVDNEQFFGPGTRLTVL.

The V and J genes are TRBV7-2 and TRBJ2-2; 8 bases are a match to TRBD1. Germline CDR1 SGHTA, CDR2 FQGNSA. V trimming: 6 bases; J trimming: 6 bases; junction bases outside the gene matches: 9. The CDR3 has 15 amino acids. CDR3 DNA: TGTGCCAGCAGTTACAAAACAGGGGGGTCCGGGGAGCTGTTTTTT. As protein: CASSYKTGGSGELFF.

The chain recombines TRBV21-1 with TRBJ1-2; the table's TRBD1 call for D was not verified on the DNA. TRBV21-1 is tagged as a pseudogene. The CDR3 length is 13 residues. CDR3 in amino acids: CASTGAPNYGYTF. The CDR3 DNA reads TGTGCCAGCACAGGGGCGCCAAACTATGGCTACACCTTC.

The V gene is TRBV19, the J gene TRBJ1-1, with D possibly TRBD1 on 5 matching bases. Germline V gene data show CDR1 as LNHDA and CDR2 as SQIVND (reference sequence). V lost 5 bases, J lost 5 bases, and 21 bases lay in between. The CDR3 has 16 amino acids. The CDR3 coding sequence is TGTGCCAGTAGTCCGCGAATCCCGGGGGTGCGGACTGAAGCTTTCTTT. Translated: CASSPRIPGVRTEAFF.

About this clone itself: This CDR3 is also generated by other DNA sequences in the sample. This chain connects TRBV5-1 to TRBJ2-5; 7 bases map to TRBD2. The CDR3 runs 13 residues. V was pared by 3 bases and J by 5 bases, with 4 bases of the junction left unmatched. CDR1 SGHRS and CDR2 YFSETQ come from the germline V gene. DNA of the CDR3: TGCGCCAGCAGCTCGGGACTACAGGAGACCCAGTACTTC. It codes for CASSSGLQETQYF.

The sample holds many counts of this clone. The chain recombines TRBV5-4 with TRBJ2-6, with TRBD2 matching 12 bases. This CDR3 has 17 residues. The germline V gene encodes CDR1 SGHNT and CDR2 YYREEE (reference sequence). With V trimmed by 4 bases and J by 0 bases, 2 bases remained unmatched. The CDR3 region is CASSGLAGTSGANVLTF. The DNA for the CDR3 is TGTGCCAGCAGCGGACTAGCGGGAACCTCTGGGGCCAACGTCCTGACTTTC. The full variable domain, completed using reference TRBV5-4 and TRBJ2-6, is ETGVTQSPTHLIKTRGQQVTLRCSSQSGHNTVSWYQQALGQGPQFIFQYYREEENGRGNFPPRFSGLQFPNYSSELNVNALELDDSALYLCASSGLAGTSGANVLTFGAGSRLTVL.

This chain uses TRBV2 with TRBJ2-1; D may be TRBD1 (6 bases). Trimming took 6 bases from V and 6 from J, leaving 9 bases between them. Germline-derived CDR1 and CDR2 are SNHLY and FYNNEI. This CDR3 region has 12 residues. This CDR3 is CASSSQGNEQFF. For the CDR3, the DNA is TGTGCCAGCAGCTCACAGGGCAATGAGCAGTTCTTC.

This chain joins TRBV24-1 and TRBJ1-5; 10 nucleotides align to TRBD1. The CDR3 length is 13 residues. Unmatched junction bases numbered 2, after V lost 11 bases and J lost 2 bases. Per germline, CDR1 KGHDR and CDR2 SFDVKD. CDR3 sequence: CASGQGGNQPQHF. CDR3 sequence (DNA): TGTGCCAGCGGACAGGGGGGCAATCAGCCCCAGCATTTT.

The chain carries TRBV30 and TRBJ2-2; weak D call: TRBD1 (5 bases). V lost 2 bases to trimming and J lost 8 bases, with 21 bases between them. Per germline, CDR1 GTSNPN and CDR2 SVGIG (reference sequence). The CDR3 contains 16 residues. The CDR3 loop reads CAWSKTARRVVGELFF. As DNA, the CDR3 is TGTGCCTGGAGTAAGACAGCCAGAAGGGTAGTAGGGGAGCTGTTTTTT.

The chain is built from TRBV5-1 and TRBJ1-4, with 10 bases identical to TRBD1. The CDR3 loop spans 15 amino acids. CDR1 is SGHRS, CDR2 YFSETQ, per germline. The ends lost 4 bases at V and 8 bases at J; junction bases unmatched: 8. The CDR3 DNA reads as TGCGCCAGCAGCGGGAGGACAGGGGGTGGCGAAAAACTGTTTTTT. This codes for CASSGRTGGGEKLFF.

V and J are TRBV6-5 and TRBJ2-7; 8 bases map to TRBD1. CDR3 size: 14 residues. J was trimmed by 8 bases and V by 6 bases; bases with no gene match: 12. Germline V gives CDR1 MNHEY, CDR2 SVGAGI. The DNA of the CDR3 is TGTGCCAGCAGAGAGGACAGGGCCCCTATTAAGCAGTACTTC. It encodes CASREDRAPIKQYF.

The gene calls are TRBV5-1 and TRBJ2-5; 8 nucleotides line up with TRBD2. This CDR3 has 17 amino acids. With V trimmed by 4 bases and J by 5 bases, 16 bases remained unmatched. Germline V lookup: CDR1 SGHRS, CDR2 YFSETQ. CDR3 in DNA: TGCGCCAGCAGCCCTCGAGGCCGGGAGGGCCAGAGGGAGACCCAGTACTTC. Encoded protein: CASSPRGREGQRETQYF.

The chain links TRBV4-1 to TRBJ1-1; 8 bases agree with TRBD1. Losses at the gene ends were 0 bases for V and 2 bases for J; bases not matched to a gene: 2. Germline assignment: CDR1 MGHRA and CDR2 YSYEKL. The CDR3 has 15 amino acids. CDR3: CASSQDGTGNTEAFF. DNA for the CDR3: TGCGCCAGCAGCCAAGACGGGACAGGAAACACTGAAGCTTTCTTT.

The rearrangement joins TRBV5-1 to TRBJ2-7; 9 positions match TRBD1. The germline V gene encodes CDR1 SGHRS and CDR2 YFSETQ. The CDR3 is 14 amino acids. The V and J ends lost 4 bases and 2 bases, in that order; junction bases with no gene match: 4. This chain's CDR3 is CASSAGQGTYEQYF. CDR3 nucleotides: TGCGCCAGCAGCGCCGGACAGGGGACCTACGAGCAGTACTTC.

The rearrangement uses TRBV5-6 and TRBJ2-7; a weak D match, TRBD2 (5 bases). CDR3 length: 13 residues. Germline CDR1 SGHDT, CDR2 YYEEEE. V lost 2 bases and J 3 bases, leaving 9 bases between the germline ends. In nucleotides, the CDR3 is TGTGCCAGCAGCTTAAGACGGGGCTACGAGCAGTACTTC. Translated, it gives CASSLRRGYEQYF.

The V and J genes are TRBV3-1 (or the pseudogene TRBV3-2) and TRBJ1-2; D is perhaps TRBD1 (5 bases). The CDR3 sequence is 15 residues long. The V end was cut by 4 bases, the J end by 4 bases, with 16 bases between. The germline V gene has CDR1 LGHDT and CDR2 YNNKEL (reference sequence). CDR3 DNA sequence: TGTGCCAGCAGCCGCGGGACTCCCTTCGGCTATGGCTACACCTTC. Translation gives CASSRGTPFGYGYTF.

The chain has TRBV10-1 and TRBJ2-2; no clear D gene. The germline V gene encodes CDR1 WNHNN and CDR2 SYGVQD (reference sequence). Trimming shortened V by 4 bases and J by 4 bases, and 4 bases separated the two germline ends. The CDR3 extends over 12 amino acids. The chain's CDR3 is CASSVSTGELFF. The DNA for the CDR3 is TGCGCCAGCAGTGTGAGCACCGGGGAGCTGTTTTTT.

The chain carries TRBV30 and TRBJ1-6; D is ambiguous. Germline V lookup: CDR1 GTSNPN, CDR2 SVGIG (reference sequence). V lost 2 bases to trimming and J lost 7 bases, with 9 bases between them. The CDR3 covers 13 residues. CDR3 DNA sequence: TGTGCCTGGAGTAAGAACAGAAATTCACCCCTCCACTTT. Its protein product is CAWSKNRNSPLHF.

The chain combines TRBV6-5 with TRBJ1-1; possible D gene TRBD1, 6 bases. Looked up from germline, CDR1 is MNHEY and CDR2 is SVGAGI. The CDR3 totals 14 residues. V shed 5 bases and J shed 4 bases, with 14 bases lying between them. The CDR3: CASSQRTDLTEAFF. CDR3 in DNA: TGTGCCAGCAGTCAAAGGACAGATCTCACTGAAGCTTTCTTT.